This is a list of T cell receptor beta chains from one sample in a study of T cells in Graves' hyperthyroidism and ophthalmopathy. TCRdb passed the multiplex PCR reads through MiXCR, listing each CDR3 protein once. This sample has 640,000 or so distinct CDR3 sequences, with roughly 14% found just once. Sequencing was done on a sample of blood. These receptors were obtained from a woman between 40 and 55 years old with Graves' ophthalmopathy. CDR3s include the opening cysteine and the closing phenylalanine or tryptophan. Fields, in order: J gene, clone size, V gene, D gene, CDR3 protein, CDR3 DNA. D genes are given only for firm matches. For some rows the clone size is stated as once, few or many, or as a class when expanded; others skip it.

J: TRBJ1-2; size: -; V: TRBV25-1; D: -; CDR3: CASSPYLGDTSNYGYTF; DNA: TGTGCCAGCAGTCCCTACCTGGGGGACACTTCTAACTATGGCTACACCTTC
J: TRBJ2-7; size: many; V: TRBV28; D: -; CDR3: CASNSAVGDNYEQYF; DNA: TGTGCCAGCAACTCGGCGGTAGGGGATAACTACGAGCAGTACTTC
J: TRBJ1-1; size: many; V: TRBV15; D: TRBD1; CDR3: CATSPDRGSTEAFF; DNA: TGTGCCACCAGTCCGGACAGGGGAAGCACTGAAGCTTTCTTT
J: TRBJ2-6; size: many; V: TRBV27; D: -; CDR3: CASSPLRGVASGANVLTF; DNA: TGTGCCAGCAGCCCGTTAAGGGGGGTCGCCTCTGGGGCCAACGTCCTGACTTTC
J: TRBJ2-7; size: many; V: TRBV20-1; D: -; CDR3: CSARADKYEQYF; DNA: TGCAGTGCTAGAGCGGACAAGTACGAGCAGTACTTC
J: TRBJ2-1; size: few; V: TRBV30; D: -; CDR3: CAWRTGHYNEQFF; DNA: TGTGCCTGGAGGACAGGCCACTACAATGAGCAGTTCTTC
J: TRBJ1-1; size: many; V: TRBV4-2; D: TRBD1; CDR3: CASSPGGRTGGIPNTEAFF; DNA: TGTGCCAGCAGCCCTGGGGGGCGGACAGGGGGCATTCCGAACACTGAAGCTTTCTTT
J: TRBJ1-5; size: many; V: TRBV6-5; D: -; CDR3: CASSYAAGNQPQHF; DNA: TGTGCCAGCAGTTACGCGGCGGGCAATCAGCCCCAGCATTTT
J: TRBJ2-7; size: many; V: TRBV28; D: -; CDR3: CASSGVLGEQYF; DNA: TGTGCCAGCAGTGGGGTGCTGGGCGAGCAGTACTTC
J: TRBJ2-7; size: many; V: TRBV20-1; D: -; CDR3: CSAQGEGTYEQYF; DNA: TGCAGTGCTCAAGGTGAGGGGACCTACGAGCAGTACTTC
J: TRBJ1-5; size: many; V: TRBV24-1; D: -; CDR3: CATSDAGGEKQPQHF; DNA: TGTGCCACCAGTGACGCCGGCGGGGAAAAACAGCCCCAGCATTTT
J: TRBJ2-7; size: many; V: TRBV20-1; D: -; CDR3: CSARERSSSYEQYF; DNA: TGCAGTGCTAGGGAGCGGAGCAGCTCCTACGAGCAGTACTTC
J: TRBJ1-1; size: many; V: TRBV29-1; D: -; CDR3: CSVERHSNTEAFF; DNA: TGCAGCGTTGAAAGGCACTCGAACACTGAAGCTTTCTTT
J: TRBJ1-1; size: many; V: TRBV7-7; D: -; CDR3: CASSLAEIGYTEAFF; DNA: TGTGCTAGCAGCTTAGCGGAGATTGGGTACACTGAAGCTTTCTTT
J: TRBJ1-2; size: many; V: TRBV28; D: TRBD1; CDR3: CASTPGQVLYGYTF; DNA: TGTGCCAGCACCCCCGGACAGGTGCTCTATGGCTACACCTTC
J: TRBJ1-1; size: many; V: TRBV6-5; D: -; CDR3: CASSSGLGEAFF; DNA: TGTGCCAGCAGTTCGGGCCTCGGGGAAGCTTTCTTT
J: TRBJ2-7; size: many; V: TRBV7-9; D: TRBD1; CDR3: CASSSPDRGTYEQYF; DNA: TGTGCCAGCAGCTCCCCGGACAGGGGCACATACGAGCAGTACTTC
J: TRBJ2-3; size: many; V: TRBV10-1; D: -; CDR3: CASSVLSGPIADTQYF; DNA: TGCGCCAGCAGTGTTTTATCGGGTCCGATCGCAGATACGCAGTATTTT
J: TRBJ2-5; size: -; V: TRBV20-1; D: TRBD2; CDR3: CSASGGRTETQYF; DNA: TGCAGTGCTTCGGGCGGGAGAACAGAGACCCAGTACTTC
J: TRBJ2-2; size: many; V: TRBV19; D: -; CDR3: CASKGGNTGELFF; DNA: TGTGCCAGTAAAGGTGGGAACACCGGGGAGCTGTTTTTT
J: TRBJ2-7; size: many; V: TRBV20-1; D: -; CDR3: CSARGGVYEQYF; DNA: TGCAGTGCAAGGGGCGGGGTCTACGAGCAGTACTTC
J: TRBJ2-5; size: few; V: TRBV10-3; D: -; CDR3: CAISARDNQETQYF; DNA: TGTGCCATCAGTGCCCGGGACAACCAAGAGACCCAGTACTTC
J: TRBJ1-5; size: many; V: TRBV6-1; D: -; CDR3: CASSATAYSNQPQHF; DNA: TGTGCCAGCAGTGCGACAGCGTATAGCAATCAGCCCCAGCATTTT
J: TRBJ2-2; size: many; V: TRBV12-3/TRBV12-4; D: -; CDR3: CASTGAADTGELFF; DNA: TGTGCCAGCACTGGCGCGGCCGACACCGGGGAGCTGTTTTTT
J: TRBJ1-5; size: -; V: TRBV6-1; D: TRBD1; CDR3: CASSERGDRRNQPQHF; DNA: TGTGCCAGCAGTGAACGTGGGGACAGGCGTAATCAGCCCCAGCATTTT
J: TRBJ2-5; size: many; V: TRBV7-2; D: -; CDR3: CASSPSEVPGTQYF; DNA: TGTGCCAGCAGTCCCAGTGAGGTGCCGGGGACCCAGTACTTC
J: TRBJ2-2; size: few; V: TRBV19; D: -; CDR3: CASSMGGFTGELFF; DNA: TGTGCCAGTAGTATGGGGGGATTCACCGGGGAGCTGTTTTTT
J: TRBJ2-4; size: many; V: TRBV20-1; D: -; CDR3: CSARAYDLAKNIQYF; DNA: TGCAGTGCTAGAGCTTACGATCTAGCCAAAAACATTCAGTACTTC
J: TRBJ2-7; size: many; V: TRBV10-2; D: -; CDR3: CASSQTGVEQYF; DNA: TGCGCCAGCAGCCAGACGGGAGTCGAGCAGTACTTC
J: TRBJ1-6; size: -; V: TRBV27; D: -; CDR3: CASKSRATGSPLHF; DNA: TGTGCCAGCAAGTCTCGGGCCACCGGGTCACCCCTCCACTTT
J: TRBJ2-2; size: many; V: TRBV6-5; D: -; CDR3: CASSYPLSDTGELFF; DNA: TGTGCCAGCAGTTACCCCCTCTCAGACACCGGGGAGCTGTTTTTT
J: TRBJ1-1; size: many; V: TRBV20-1; D: TRBD1; CDR3: CSARTGWVNTEAFF; DNA: TGCAGTGCCCGGACAGGGTGGGTGAACACTGAAGCTTTCTTT
J: TRBJ2-5; size: -; V: TRBV10-1; D: TRBD1; CDR3: CASSTGQAPETQYF; DNA: TGCGCCAGCAGTACGGGACAGGCCCCGGAGACCCAGTACTTC
J: TRBJ2-5; size: -; V: TRBV30; D: -; CDR3: CAWMEHLETQYF; DNA: TGTGCCTGGATGGAACATTTGGAGACCCAGTACTTC
J: TRBJ1-2; size: few; V: TRBV18; D: -; CDR3: CASSPQGDAGYGYTF; DNA: TGTGCCAGCTCACCACAGGGAGATGCCGGCTATGGCTACACCTTC
J: TRBJ2-5; size: many; V: TRBV6-2/TRBV6-3; D: -; CDR3: CASSYSIPVVETQYF; DNA: TGTGCCAGCAGTTACTCTATACCCGTCGTGGAGACCCAGTACTTC
J: TRBJ1-5; size: many; V: TRBV7-9; D: -; CDR3: CASSSGTGQPQHF; DNA: TGTGCCAGCAGCTCCGGGACTGGTCAGCCCCAGCATTTT
J: TRBJ1-2; size: many; V: TRBV9; D: TRBD1; CDR3: CASSVGGQGANYGYTF; DNA: TGTGCCAGCAGCGTAGGAGGGCAGGGGGCCAACTATGGCTACACCTTC
J: TRBJ2-7; size: many; V: TRBV9; D: -; CDR3: CASSPPGRDYEQYF; DNA: TGTGCCAGCAGCCCTCCCGGCAGGGACTACGAGCAGTACTTC
J: TRBJ1-5; size: few; V: TRBV12-3/TRBV12-4; D: -; CDR3: CASTDDMLSNQPQHF; DNA: TGTGCCAGCACTGATGACATGCTTAGCAATCAGCCCCAGCATTTT
J: TRBJ2-5; size: many; V: TRBV28; D: -; CDR3: CASSLSGTQETQYF; DNA: TGTGCCAGCAGTTTATCGGGGACCCAAGAGACCCAGTACTTC
J: TRBJ2-7; size: few; V: TRBV2; D: TRBD2; CDR3: CASRLSGNLGEQYF; DNA: TGTGCCAGCAGACTTAGCGGGAACCTCGGTGAGCAGTACTTC
J: TRBJ1-1; size: many; V: TRBV28; D: -; CDR3: CASSLGKNTEAFF; DNA: TGTGCCAGCAGTTTAGGCAAAAACACTGAAGCTTTCTTT
J: TRBJ2-7; size: many; V: TRBV9; D: TRBD2; CDR3: CASSVDGGRVYEQYF; DNA: TGTGCCAGCAGCGTAGACGGCGGGAGAGTCTACGAGCAGTACTTC
J: TRBJ2-7; size: many; V: TRBV27; D: -; CDR3: CASMRGFGSYEQYF; DNA: TGTGCCAGCATGAGGGGCTTTGGGAGCTACGAGCAGTACTTC
J: TRBJ2-7; size: many; V: TRBV5-1; D: -; CDR3: CASSPQGGGVYEQYF; DNA: TGCGCCAGCAGCCCCCAGGGAGGGGGCGTTTACGAGCAGTACTTC
J: TRBJ2-7; size: -; V: TRBV14; D: TRBD2; CDR3: CASSQGASGRQTYEQYF; DNA: TGTGCCAGCAGCCAAGGGGCTAGCGGGAGGCAAACCTACGAGCAGTACTTC
J: TRBJ2-7; size: -; V: TRBV19; D: -; CDR3: CASSTRRDGSSEQYF; DNA: TGTGCCAGTAGCACAAGAAGGGACGGGTCCAGCGAGCAGTACTTC
J: TRBJ2-4; size: few; V: TRBV19; D: -; CDR3: CASSPRGARAKNIQYF; DNA: TGTGCCAGTAGTCCCCGAGGGGCGCGTGCCAAAAACATTCAGTACTTC
J: TRBJ2-7; size: many; V: TRBV6-5; D: -; CDR3: CASSYQETYEQYF; DNA: TGTGCCAGCAGTTACCAAGAAACCTACGAGCAGTACTTC
J: TRBJ1-1; size: many; V: TRBV6-5; D: -; CDR3: CASRTMGGENTEAFF; DNA: TGTGCCAGCAGAACGATGGGGGGGGAGAACACTGAAGCTTTCTTT
J: TRBJ2-5; size: many; V: TRBV7-3; D: TRBD2; CDR3: CASSPSGRRETQYF; DNA: TGTGCCAGCAGTCCTAGCGGGAGAAGGGAGACCCAGTACTTC
J: TRBJ2-7; size: many; V: TRBV12-3/TRBV12-4; D: TRBD2; CDR3: CASSFRTSGRSYEQYF; DNA: TGTGCCAGCAGTTTCCGGACTAGCGGGAGGAGCTACGAGCAGTACTTC
J: TRBJ1-2; size: many; V: TRBV14; D: -; CDR3: CASSQEMGGVGGYTF; DNA: TGTGCCAGCAGCCAAGAAATGGGAGGAGTCGGTGGCTACACCTTC